These T cell receptor beta chains were read from a single sample in a study of shared clonotypes between healthy human individuals. The table came from immunoSEQ multiplex PCR; TCRdb's copy has only in-frame clones and leaves some out. The table records over 2 million clones, roughly 90% of them present only once. The specimen was naive CD4+ T cells from PBMCs. The receptors derive from a man younger than 35 in good health. Some clones in this sample may be carry-over from other donors' samples. Each CDR3 is given with its conserved first and last residue. The D gene is left open where the match is weak. Size tells how often a clone was seen (once, few, many) or the class of an expanded clone, and some rows leave it out.

v_call	j_call	clone_size	d_call	cdr3_nt	cdr3_aa
TRBV10-1	TRBJ1-5	-	-	TGCGCCACCGCTCAGGACAGAGATCAGCCCCAGCATTTT	CATAQDRDQPQHF
TRBV19	TRBJ2-6	-	-	TGTGCCAGTAGTAGCAGGGTATTAGCGGACGGGGCCAACGTCCTGACTTTC	CASSSRVLADGANVLTF
TRBV15	TRBJ1-4	-	-	TGTGCCACCAGCAGAGACACTGGGGAAAAACTGTTTTTT	CATSRDTGEKLFF
TRBV29-1	TRBJ1-2	-	-	TGCAGCGCATCAGGCGAAGGCTACACCTTC	CSASGEGYTF
TRBV27	TRBJ1-2	-	TRBD1	TGTGCCAGCACCACCGGGACAGGACGAATGGCCCCCTATGGCTACACCTTC	CASTTGTGRMAPYGYTF
TRBV6-6	TRBJ1-1	-	-	TGTGCCAGCAGCTCCCCGGGTGGACAAAAGAACACTGAAGCTTTCTTT	CASSSPGGQKNTEAFF
TRBV7-2	TRBJ1-4	-	-	TGTGCCAGCAGTGGACGGGCCCGTGAAAAACTGTTTTTT	CASSGRAREKLFF
TRBV9	TRBJ2-3	-	-	TGTGCCAGCAGCGTAGGTTCGACTAGTCTAACAGATACGCAGTATTTT	CASSVGSTSLTDTQYF
TRBV19	TRBJ1-5	-	-	TGTGCCAGTAGTACGTACGATGGCAATCAGCCCCAGCATTTT	CASSTYDGNQPQHF
TRBV5-4	TRBJ1-1	-	-	TGTGCCAGCAGCTTACCAGGGGCGAGGACTGAAGCTTTCTTT	CASSLPGARTEAFF
TRBV30	TRBJ1-6	-	-	TGTGCCTGGAGTGTACGTCCAGAGAACTCCTATAATTCACCCCTCCACTTT	CAWSVRPENSYNSPLHF
TRBV6-1	TRBJ2-3	-	TRBD2	TGTGCCAGCAGCAAACTAGCGGCAAGCACAGATACGCAGTATTTT	CASSKLAASTDTQYF
TRBV2	TRBJ2-5	-	-	TGTGCCAGCAGGAGACAGGTCAATCGAGAGACCCAGTACTTC	CASRRQVNRETQYF
TRBV29-1	TRBJ1-1	-	-	TGCAGCGTTGAAAGGAGGCTAAACACTGAAGCTTTCTTT	CSVERRLNTEAFF
TRBV19	TRBJ1-2	-	TRBD1	TGTGCCAGTATCCCGGACAGGGCGGGAGTCTATGGCTACACCTTC	CASIPDRAGVYGYTF
TRBV18	TRBJ1-3	-	TRBD1	TGTGCCAGCTCACTGCGGACAGGGGGTGAAAACACCATATATTTT	CASSLRTGGENTIYF
TRBV10-3	TRBJ2-1	-	-	TGTGCCATCAGCCGGACAGTTTCTCCCTACAATGAGCAGTTCTTC	CAISRTVSPYNEQFF
TRBV11-3	TRBJ2-3	-	TRBD2	TGTGCCAGCAGCTTCCGAAGCGGGGACACAGATACGCAGTATTTT	CASSFRSGDTDTQYF
TRBV7-3	TRBJ1-1	few	-	TGTGCCAGCAGCTCGGGATTGGCTGAAGCTTTCTTT	CASSSGLAEAFF
TRBV6-4	TRBJ1-2	-	-	TGTGCCAGCAGACGAACTCCGGGAGTTATTAAAGATGGCTATGGCTACACCTTC	CASRRTPGVIKDGYGYTF
TRBV6-6	TRBJ2-3	-	-	TGTGCCAGCAGTTATTTATACGGCACAGATACGCAGTATTTT	CASSYLYGTDTQYF
TRBV28	TRBJ2-1	-	-	TGTGCCAGCAGTTTGGGCATCAATGAGCAGTTCTTC	CASSLGINEQFF
TRBV19	TRBJ2-2	few	-	TGTGCCAGTAGTTTCGACCGAAACACCGGGGAGCTGTTTTTT	CASSFDRNTGELFF
TRBV7-3	TRBJ1-1	-	-	TGTGCCAGCAGCTCACAGGGCACTGAAGCTTTCTTT	CASSSQGTEAFF
TRBV5-6	TRBJ2-5	-	TRBD2	TGTGCCAGCAGCGCGCGGGGGTATACGGAGACCCAGTACTTC	CASSARGYTETQYF
TRBV28	TRBJ1-2	-	-	TGTGCCAGCAGTTCAAATGGCTACACCTTC	CASSSNGYTF
TRBV11-2	TRBJ1-4	-	-	TGTGCCAGCAGCTATGGACAGACGCCTAATGAAAAACTGTTTTTT	CASSYGQTPNEKLFF
TRBV10-1	TRBJ2-3	-	TRBD1	TGCGCCAGCAGTGAAGGGACAGGGGTGATAGATACGCAGTATTTT	CASSEGTGVIDTQYF
TRBV6-5	TRBJ2-3	-	TRBD2	TGTGCCAGCAGTTACTCGGCTAGCGGTACAGATACGCAGTATTTT	CASSYSASGTDTQYF
TRBV6-1	TRBJ2-7	-	-	TGTGCCAGCAGCGTCGGCGGGTACGAGCAGTACTTC	CASSVGGYEQYF
TRBV5-4	TRBJ2-7	-	TRBD2	TGTGCCAGCAGCCCTAGCGGGGACAGTTTCTACGAGCAGTACTTC	CASSPSGDSFYEQYF
TRBV19	TRBJ1-5	-	-	TGTGCCAGTAGTACCCCCGGCAGGGACAATCAGCCCCAGCATTTT	CASSTPGRDNQPQHF
TRBV18	TRBJ2-1	-	TRBD1	TGTGCCAGCTCACTAGACAGGGCCAACAATGAGCAGTTCTTC	CASSLDRANNEQFF
TRBV9	TRBJ2-7	-	-	TGTGCCAGCAGCGTAGGCGGTACCTACGAGCAGTACTTC	CASSVGGTYEQYF
TRBV18	TRBJ2-1	-	-	TGTGCCAGCTCACCGACGACAGGAGACAATGAGCAGTTCTTC	CASSPTTGDNEQFF